This TCR beta chain stems from a study of cytomegalovirus exposure and HLA in healthy donors. Study findings and constraints: The authors later found TCR association rates varying by HLA locus, with DRB1 most and HLA-C fewest. It was reported that the classifier diagnosed cytomegalovirus status with high specificity and sensitivity in both the original and validation cohorts.

On this clone itself: The antigen remains unidentified.

The PCR ran on 60 Vbeta and 13 Jbeta primers. TCRdb's table, derived via immunoSEQ multiplex PCR, lists solely in-frame clones and lacks some. Here the sample spans about 160,000 clones, around 75% being singletons. Sequenced sample: PBMCs. The receptor was isolated from a woman aged 18-29 years in good health and CMV-seronegative.

The CDR3 spells CASIRAGGLPYEQYF. CDR3 coding DNA: TGTGCCAGCATCCGCGCGGGGGGTTTACCCTACGAGCAGTACTTC. The rearrangement uses TRBV7-9 and TRBJ2-7; 8 positions agree with TRBD2. V was pared by 7 bases and J by 2 bases, with 10 bases of the junction left unmatched. Germline CDR1 reads SEHNR; CDR2 reads FQNEAQ (reference sequence). The CDR3 consists of 15 residues.